This TCR beta chain appears in the sequencing data of a study of shared clonotypes between healthy human individuals. Trimming removed 3 bases at V and 4 bases at J, with 11 bases between. The germline CDR1 and CDR2 sequences are MDHEN and SYDVKM. The CDR3 loop spans 14 amino acids. Method: immunoSEQ multiplex PCR; TCRdb's copy keeps in-frame clones and lacks some. The sample shows about 680,000 clones, 73% of them seen only once. Naive CD4+ cells were CD45RA-selected; the remaining cells were memory. The sequencing input was memory CD4+ T cells sorted from blood. Subset denoted: CD45RA-negative fraction. The clonotype originates from a woman aged 30 to 39 in good health. This chain connects TRBV28 to TRBJ2-3, with D perhaps TRBD1 or TRBD2 (5 bases each). CDR3 sequence reads: CASSFLWDPDTQYF. The CDR3 DNA reads as TGTGCCAGCAGTTTTTTGTGGGACCCAGATACGCAGTATTTT.